The 32 T cell receptor beta chains given below trace back to one sample, sequenced in a study of cytomegalovirus exposure and HLA in healthy donors. This PCR relied on a set of 60 Vbeta primers and 13 Jbeta primers. Assay: immunoSEQ multiplex PCR; the TCRdb copy retains only in-frame clones and omits some. Seen here are around 150,000 clones, approximately 60% observed once, and the top ten hold around 2.5%. The sample comprised PBMCs. These receptor sequences come from a woman between 40 and 55 years old in good health and CMV-seronegative.

This chain links TRBV27 with TRBJ2-3, with 9 positions matching TRBD1. CDR1 and CDR2 from the germline V gene are MNHEY and SMNVEV (reference sequence). The CDR3 contains 15 residues. Unmatched junction bases numbered 12, after V lost 8 bases and J lost 6 bases. The CDR3 sequence: CASWLQGASPDTQYF. The CDR3 DNA reads TGTGCCAGCTGGCTACAGGGGGCTTCCCCGGATACGCAGTATTTT.

The chain recombines TRBV2 with TRBJ1-1; 7 nucleotides match TRBD1. This CDR3 comprises 16 residues. CDR1 and CDR2 (germline): SNHLY, FYNNEI. Unmatched junction bases numbered 14, after V lost 6 bases and J lost 4 bases. The CDR3, as DNA: TGTGCCAGCAGCGATTCACAGGGGTATATGGTCACTGAAGCTTTCTTT. The encoded protein is CASSDSQGYMVTEAFF.

The rearrangement links TRBV6-1 to TRBJ1-1; the D gene is possibly TRBD1 (6 bases). Per the germline V gene, CDR1 is MNHNS and CDR2 is SASEGT. The CDR3 sequence is 13 residues long. Trimming stripped 2 bases from V and 3 bases from J, with 7 bases between. The CDR3 DNA reads as TGTGCCAGCAGTGAAAAGGGGGACACTGAAGCTTTCTTT. It specifies CASSEKGDTEAFF.

This clone is a singleton in its sample. The V gene is TRBV28, the J gene TRBJ1-1; possibly TRBD1 for D (5 bases). The CDR3 is 12 residues long. Between the trimmed V and J ends, which lost 6 bases and 12 bases, there was a span of 17 bases. From germline, CDR1 is MDHEN and CDR2 SYDVKM. The chain's CDR3 is CASSLGAGRTFF. The DNA for the CDR3 is TGTGCCAGCAGCTTAGGGGCAGGGCGAACTTTCTTT.

CDR3 region: CASSPGGGHNVYNEQFF. The CDR3 coding sequence is TGTGCCAGCAGCCCCGGCGGGGGACATAACGTTTACAATGAGCAGTTCTTC. The chain links TRBV7-3 to TRBJ2-1, with a weak D call TRBD2 (7 bases). Trimming shortened V by 5 bases and J by 4 bases, and 21 bases separated the two germline ends. This CDR3 is 17 amino acids long. The germline V gene encodes CDR1 SGHTA and CDR2 FQGTGA.

V usage is TRBV25-1 and J usage is TRBJ2-3, with D possibly matching TRBD1 (5 bases). This CDR3 has 18 residues. CDR1 and CDR2 (germline): MGHDK, SYGVNS. Deletions cut 1 base from V and 2 bases from J, with 19 bases between. The CDR3 spells CASSESLGQGFLTDTQYF. CDR3 sequence (DNA): TGTGCCAGCAGTGAATCCCTGGGGCAGGGCTTTCTCACAGATACGCAGTATTTT.

This CDR3 reads CASSTDRRETQYF. The DNA for the CDR3 is TGTGCCAGCTCCACTGACAGAAGGGAGACCCAGTACTTC. The chain joins TRBV18 to TRBJ2-5, with a possible D match to TRBD1 (5 bases). CDR1 and CDR2 (germline): KGHSH, LQKENI. The CDR3 extends over 13 amino acids. Trimming took off 6 bases at V and 5 bases at J, with 13 bases between the two ends.

This clone has a handful of counts. J is TRBJ2-5 and V is TRBV6-5; 7 nucleotides match TRBD2. This CDR3 contains 13 residues. Germline CDR1 reads MNHEY; CDR2 reads SVGAGI. The J segment lost 4 bases and the V segment lost 6 bases, leaving 5 bases of the junction unmatched. The DNA for the CDR3 is TGTGCCAGCAGGCCCCCGGGGGGAGAGACCCAGTACTTC. Translating gives CASRPPGGETQYF.

This chain joins TRBV7-3 and TRBJ1-1, with a tentative D call TRBD1 (6 bases). Germline CDR1 reads SGHTA; CDR2 reads FQGTGA. V lost 2 bases and J 1 base, leaving 8 bases between the germline ends. The CDR3 runs to 14 residues. The CDR3 region has the DNA TGTGCCAGCAGCTTATTGGGACAGAACACTGAAGCTTTCTTT. It translates to CASSLLGQNTEAFF. The full variable domain, its missing parts supplied by reference TRBV7-3 and TRBJ1-1, is GAGVSQTPSNKVTEKGKYVELRCDPISGHTALYWYRQSLGQGPEFLIYFQGTGAADDSGLPNDRFFAVRPEGSVSTLKIQRTERGDSAVYLCASSLLGQNTEAFFGQGTRLTVV.

This clone was picked up a small number of times. This chain joins TRBV12-5 and TRBJ1-3; TRBD1 agrees at 9 bases. Germline V CDR1 and CDR2: LGHNT, FRNRAP. The CDR3 extends over 15 amino acids. Trimming at V came to 3 bases and at J to 3 bases, leaving 3 bases not matched to a gene. CDR3 amino acids: CASGFTGGSGNTIYF. Here the CDR3 DNA reads TGTGCTAGTGGTTTTACAGGGGGCAGTGGAAACACCATATATTTT.

The chain employs TRBV19 and TRBJ1-5; tentative D call: TRBD1 (6 bases). CDR1 LNHDA and CDR2 SQIVND come from the germline V gene (reference sequence). The CDR3 length is 17 residues. The ends were cut back, 3 bases at V and 4 bases at J, with 19 bases in the middle. The CDR3: CASSITRGVGSNQPQHF. The CDR3 DNA sequence: TGTGCCAGTAGTATCACCAGGGGAGTGGGGAGTAATCAGCCCCAGCATTTT.

CDR3 nucleotides: TGTGCCAGCAGCTTTTCTGGCGGGGGCCCTACCACCTACGAGCAGTACTTC. It encodes CASSFSGGGPTTYEQYF. V and J are TRBV11-2 and TRBJ2-7; tentatively, D is TRBD2 (7 bases). This CDR3 comprises 17 residues. V was trimmed by 3 bases and J by 2 bases, leaving 20 bases between them. Germline loops: CDR1 SGHAT, CDR2 FQNNGV.

This chain uses TRBV19 with TRBJ1-6; the match to TRBD1 covers 9 bases. Germline values: CDR1 LNHDA, CDR2 SQIVND (reference sequence). The CDR3 is made up of 17 amino acids. V dropped 2 bases and J dropped 10; count of bases not matched to a gene: 12. The chain's CDR3 is CASSIYYRDRVESPLHF. The CDR3 bases are TGTGCCAGTAGTATATACTACAGGGACAGGGTGGAGTCACCCCTCCACTTT. The complete variable domain, with remaining parts taken from reference TRBV19 and TRBJ1-6, reads DGGITQSPKYLFRKEGQNVTLSCEQNLNHDAMYWYRQDPGQGLRLIYYSQIVNDFQKGDIAEGYSVSREKKESFPLTVTSAQKNPTAFYLCASSIYYRDRVESPLHFGNGTRLTVT.

The rearrangement joins TRBV5-8 to TRBJ1-4; D gene uncertain. CDR3 length equals 16 residues. CDR1 and CDR2 (germline): SGHTS, YDEGEE. V lost 0 bases and J 7 bases, leaving 16 bases between the germline ends. Here the CDR3 reads CASSLGVGSGIEKLFF. As DNA, the CDR3 is TGTGCCAGCAGCTTGGGAGTTGGATCCGGGATTGAAAAACTGTTTTTT.

This clone turned up a few times. This chain links TRBV4-3 with TRBJ2-2; the D is unclear. This CDR3 is 16 amino acids long. Germline V gene lookup returns CDR1 LGHNA and CDR2 YSLEER. The ends were cut back, 2 bases at V and 5 bases at J, with 15 bases in the middle. CDR3 sequence: CASSQLFNSPTGELFF. CDR3 nucleotides: TGCGCCAGCAGCCAACTATTCAACAGCCCTACCGGGGAGCTGTTTTTT.

The rearrangement uses TRBV7-2 and TRBJ1-5, with 7 bases fitting TRBD1. Per the germline V gene, CDR1 is SGHTA and CDR2 is FQGNSA. The CDR3 runs to 14 residues. V was clipped by 4 bases and J by 6 bases; unmatched bases: 6. CDR3 DNA sequence: TGTGCCAGCAGCTCGGACAGGACGTTTCAGCCCCAGCATTTT. It encodes CASSSDRTFQPQHF.

The rearrangement joins TRBV30 to TRBJ1-1; 10 positions agree with TRBD1. Germline CDR1 is GTSNPN and CDR2 is SVGIG (reference sequence). The CDR3 loop spans 15 amino acids. With 3 bases clipped from V and 5 bases from J, the junction kept 9 bases outside the gene matches. Written as DNA, the CDR3 is TGTGCCTGGAGCCCCGGGACAGGGGCGTGGACTGAAGCTTTCTTT. Residues: CAWSPGTGAWTEAFF.

The chain is built from TRBV2 and TRBJ1-1, with 7 bases matching TRBD1. V lost 5 bases, J lost 2 bases, and 5 bases stayed unmatched. CDR1 is SNHLY, CDR2 FYNNEI, per germline. This CDR3 is built from 14 residues. CDR3: CASSPGQPNTEAFF. CDR3 sequence (DNA): TGTGCCAGCAGTCCGGGACAGCCAAACACTGAAGCTTTCTTT.

V and J are TRBV30 and TRBJ1-1; a possible D gene is TRBD1 (6 bases). Trimming removed 2 bases from V and 6 bases from J, with 13 bases in between. Germline CDR1 reads GTSNPN; CDR2 reads SVGIG (reference sequence). The length of the CDR3 is 13 residues. CDR3 bases: TGTGCCTGGAGTACAGGGATGAGGGCTGAAGCTTTCTTT. Residues: CAWSTGMRAEAFF.

This chain's CDR3 is CASSLTTGMPSSPLHF. The CDR3 DNA is TGTGCCAGCAGTTTAACGACCGGGATGCCTTCTTCACCCCTCCACTTT. The rearrangement links TRBV28 to TRBJ1-6; D gene unclear. CDR1 is MDHEN, CDR2 SYDVKM, per germline. The CDR3 loop spans 16 amino acids. Between the trimmed V and J ends, which lost 2 bases and 9 bases, there was a span of 17 bases.

This clone was seen a few times. The chain couples TRBV7-9 to TRBJ2-2; 11 bases are a match to TRBD1. From germline, CDR1 is SEHNR and CDR2 FQNEAQ (reference sequence). V trimming: 5 bases; J trimming: 6 bases; junction bases outside the gene matches: 8. The CDR3 length is 16 residues. The CDR3 DNA reads TGTGCCAGCAGCCCACGGACAGGGGGCGCCTCCGGGGAGCTGTTTTTT. Its protein is CASSPRTGGASGELFF.

The chain is built from TRBV29-1 and TRBJ2-2; 8 bases agree with TRBD1. Germline assignment: CDR1 SQVTM and CDR2 ANQGSEA. CDR3 length equals 14 residues. After removal of 7 bases from V and 1 base from J, the junction contained 5 bases not matched to a gene. The CDR3 spells CSARDRRNTGELFF. CDR3 in DNA: TGCAGCGCCCGGGACAGGAGGAACACCGGGGAGCTGTTTTTT.

The chain employs TRBV30 and TRBJ2-2; D call uncertain. CDR3 size: 12 residues. Germline CDR1 reads GTSNPN; CDR2 reads SVGIG (reference sequence). Trimming took 1 base from V and 5 from J, leaving 5 bases between them. CDR3 DNA: TGTGCCTGGAGTGCCTCGACCGGGGAGCTGTTTTTT. Translated, it gives CAWSASTGELFF.

V gene TRBV10-3 combines with J gene TRBJ1-1, with D maybe TRBD1 (6 bases). CDR3 length equals 13 residues. Per the germline V gene, CDR1 is ENHRY and CDR2 is SYGVKD. The ends were cut back, 6 bases at V and 1 base at J, with 9 bases in the middle. The CDR3 reads CAISLQGNTEAFF. DNA for the CDR3: TGTGCCATCAGCCTACAGGGGAACACTGAAGCTTTCTTT.

The chain combines TRBV19 with TRBJ2-3; D is undetermined. Germline V gene lookup returns CDR1 LNHDA and CDR2 SQIVND (reference sequence). This CDR3 is 14 amino acids long. Trimming took off 3 bases at V and 0 bases at J, with 7 bases between the two ends. CDR3 in amino acids: CASSMMASTDTQYF. The CDR3 DNA reads TGTGCCAGTAGTATGATGGCTAGCACAGATACGCAGTATTTT.

DNA for the CDR3: TGTGCCAGCACCCGAGGGGGCAGCACAGATACGCAGTATTTT. Its protein is CASTRGGSTDTQYF. This chain links TRBV7-3 with TRBJ2-3, with 7 nucleotides matching TRBD1. V shed 7 bases, J shed 0 bases, and the junction held 4 bases outside the gene matches. Germline CDR1 SGHTA, CDR2 FQGTGA. CDR3 length: 14 amino acids.

Comment on this clone: One end of the junction fails to match germline, which may point to a read error. The chain is built from TRBV4-2 and TRBJ1-5, with TRBD1 identical over 10 bases. CDR1 LGHNA and CDR2 YNFKEQ come from the germline V gene. This CDR3 spans 12 amino acids. The CDR3 region is CASSPASGQGDF. CDR3 nucleotides: TGTGCCAGCAGCCCAGCTAGTGGACAGGGGGATTTT.

The chain joins TRBV7-2 to TRBJ1-4; 7 nucleotides align to TRBD1. Germline V gene data show CDR1 as SGHTA and CDR2 as FQGNSA. CDR3 length: 16 amino acids. The V segment lost 1 base and the J segment 8 bases; nucleotides outside the gene matches: 10. In nucleotides, the CDR3 is TGTGCCAGCAGCTTAGTATTGACAGGGAGAGGGGAAAAACTGTTTTTT. It specifies CASSLVLTGRGEKLFF.

This chain joins TRBV27 and TRBJ2-7; 8 bases are shared with TRBD2. CDR1 and CDR2 from the germline V gene are MNHEY and SMNVEV (reference sequence). The CDR3 covers 14 residues. Trimming at V came to 5 bases and at J to 3 bases, leaving 6 bases not matched to a gene. CDR3 nucleotides: TGTGCCAGCAGTCCCCGGGGGGGTGGCTACGAGCAGTACTTC. It translates to CASSPRGGGYEQYF.

In its sample, this clone was seen once. The V call is TRBV5-1, the J call TRBJ2-7, with unresolved D. CDR1 and CDR2 from the germline V gene are SGHRS and YFSETQ. The CDR3 totals 13 residues. V dropped 3 bases and J dropped 1 base, with 8 bases sitting between them. CDR3 nucleotides: TGCGCCAGCAGCTCTATCGGTTCCTACGAGCAGTACTTC. Residues: CASSSIGSYEQYF.

This clone showed up just a few times. The chain recombines TRBV5-4 with TRBJ2-3; 10 bases match TRBD2. V lost 1 base and J lost 3; bases outside the gene matches: 5. The CDR3 covers 16 residues. Per the germline V gene, CDR1 is SGHNT and CDR2 is YYREEE (reference sequence). As DNA, the CDR3 is TGTGCCAGCAGCTTGCGCGGGACTAGCGCGACAGATACGCAGTATTTT. Amino acid sequence: CASSLRGTSATDTQYF.

The table lists this clone with a few counts. The genes are TRBV6-1 and TRBJ2-1, with a possible D match to TRBD1 (5 bases). The CDR3 spans 15 residues. CDR1 is MNHNS, CDR2 SASEGT, per germline. V was pared by 7 bases and J by 6 bases, with 19 bases between. DNA of the CDR3: TGTGCCAGCACCAAGGACATTATTCCGGGCAATGAGCAGTTCTTC. It yields the protein CASTKDIIPGNEQFF.